This TCR beta chain was found in a study of human T cells and chemical hapten exposure. Study at large: Weekly administration of diphenylcyclopropenone to the scalp of patients continued throughout the approximately 24-week study. Small pooled library volume differences mainly caused per-sample TCR yield variation.

The V end lost 2 bases, the J end lost 8 bases, and 13 bases lay between the germline ends. Germline V gene data show CDR1 as SGHTA and CDR2 as FQGNSA. The CDR3 sequence is 14 residues long. Whole-study findings and limits: Among TCRs, those above 1 in 1000 frequency were unaffected by DPC sensitization.

Each CDR3 protein is one row after TCRdb ran MiXCR on the RACE reads. The data show 150,000 to 200,000 distinct CDR3 sequences, approximately 20% seen once. For this clonotype: Its specificity is unknown.

Documented time point: patch test 1, 2 weeks after DPC sensitization. Treatment in this sample: therapeutic diphenylcyclopropenone sensitization with weekly scalp DPC. Unfractionated whole blood was the source from which total RNA was extracted. Sequences were derived from whole blood, sampled in connection with sensitization to the hapten diphenylcyclopropenone (DPC). This TCR was recovered from a woman between 50 and 59 years old with alopecia areata. Some clones in this sample may be carry-over from other donors' samples. V and J are TRBV7-2 and TRBJ2-1; weak D call: TRBD1 (5 bases). Written as DNA, the CDR3 is TGTGCCAGCAGCTTACAGGGATTTCAAGATGAGCAGTTCTTC. This encodes CASSLQGFQDEQFF.